The 29 T cell receptor beta chains below all came from one sample that was sequenced in a study of control samples from healthy donors and cancer patients. Here immunoSEQ multiplex PCR was the method, and the copy in TCRdb shows in-frame clones only, minus some. The sample includes about 170,000 clones, 75% to 95% seen only once; the top ten take around 2%. The sample consisted of blood. Source of these receptors: a woman aged 40 to 50 in good health.

The V gene is TRBV11-2, the J gene TRBJ1-1; the D gene is possibly TRBD1 (5 bases). The CDR3 length is 15 residues. The V end was cut by 1 base, the J end by 0 bases, with 9 bases between. Per germline, CDR1 SGHAT and CDR2 FQNNGV. DNA of the CDR3: TGTGCCAGCAGCTTAGTGGGGACCATGAACACTGAAGCTTTCTTT. The encoded protein is CASSLVGTMNTEAFF.

The chain carries TRBV19 and TRBJ1-5; 9 positions match TRBD1. Germline values: CDR1 LNHDA, CDR2 SQIVND (reference sequence). Losses at the gene ends were 6 bases for V and 9 bases for J; bases not matched to a gene: 6. This CDR3 comprises 13 residues. CDR3 coding DNA: TGTGCCAGTAGCACGGACAGGGGCGGGCCCCAGCATTTT. Its protein product is CASSTDRGGPQHF.

This chain connects TRBV4-1 to TRBJ2-7; TRBD1 is a possible D gene (5 bases). The CDR3 spans 14 residues. Germline-derived CDR1 and CDR2 are MGHRA and YSYEKL. Trimming took 1 base from V and 5 from J, leaving 12 bases between them. CDR3 coding DNA: TGCGCCAGCAGCCAAGTACCAGGGATCAACGAGCAGTACTTC. Translation gives CASSQVPGINEQYF.

The genes are TRBV18 and TRBJ2-2, with a tentative D call TRBD1 (6 bases). The CDR3 extends over 16 amino acids. Trimming left V 8 bases short and J 0 bases short, with 16 bases between. Germline loops: CDR1 KGHSH, CDR2 LQKENI. The CDR3 region has the DNA TGTGCCAGCACCACAGGGCCCCAAGCGAACACCGGGGAGCTGTTTTTT. Translated: CASTTGPQANTGELFF.

This chain links TRBV27 with TRBJ1-3, with D maybe TRBD1 (5 bases). V lost 3 bases and J 3 bases, leaving 9 bases between the germline ends. The CDR3 is 14 amino acids. Germline CDR1 is MNHEY and CDR2 is SMNVEV (reference sequence). CDR3 bases: TGTGCCAGCAGTTTCGGGGGATTTGGAAACACCATATATTTT. Its translation: CASSFGGFGNTIYF.

With respect to this clone: Other DNA sequences in this specimen translate into the identical CDR3. V usage is TRBV19 and J usage is TRBJ1-6, with a tentative D call TRBD1 (5 bases). V was clipped by 3 bases and J by 1 base, with 7 bases between them. The CDR3 has 15 amino acids. In germline, CDR1 is LNHDA, CDR2 SQIVND (reference sequence). This chain's CDR3 is CASSIGGSYNSPLHF. DNA for the CDR3: TGTGCCAGTAGTATTGGGGGTTCCTATAATTCACCCCTCCACTTT.

The chain joins TRBV9 to TRBJ2-3; 11 bases align to TRBD2. Losses at the gene ends were 2 bases for V and 3 bases for J; bases not matched to a gene: 8. Looked up from germline, CDR1 is SGDLS and CDR2 is YYNGEE. The CDR3 runs to 17 residues. This CDR3 is CASSVSGGADGTDTQYF. CDR3 in DNA: TGTGCCAGCAGCGTTAGCGGGGGGGCGGATGGAACAGATACGCAGTATTTT.

The V gene is TRBV12-3 or TRBV12-4, the J gene TRBJ2-5; TRBD2 might be the D (6 bases). The CDR3 sequence is 13 residues long. Trimming removed 7 bases from V and 3 bases from J, with 12 bases in between. In nucleotides, the CDR3 is TGTGCCAGCAAGGGAGCGGGCGAAGAGACCCAGTACTTC. It specifies CASKGAGEETQYF.

This sequence joins TRBV2 and TRBJ1-3, with 10 bases aligning to TRBD1. The junction had 7 bases not matched to a gene; V was cut back by 7 bases and J by 1 base. Germline V gives CDR1 SNHLY, CDR2 FYNNEI. CDR3 length: 16 residues. Written as DNA, the CDR3 is TGTGCCAGCACCAAACGACAGGGGGCGTCTGGAAACACCATATATTTT. Protein product: CASTKRQGASGNTIYF.

J is TRBJ1-2 and V is TRBV2; 11 bases match TRBD1. CDR3 length: 14 residues. V dropped 10 bases and J dropped 7; count of bases not matched to a gene: 11. Germline V gene sequence: CDR1 SNHLY, CDR2 FYNNEI. CDR3 in DNA: TGTGCCACCAGACCGGGACAGGGGGATGGTGGCTACACCTTC. It is translated as CATRPGQGDGGYTF. The whole variable domain, filled in from reference TRBV2 and TRBJ1-2, reads EPEVTQTPSHQVTQMGQEVILRCVPISNHLYFYWYRQILGQKVEFLVSFYNNEISEKSEIFDDQFSVERPDGSNFTLKIRSTKLEDSAMYFCATRPGQGDGGYTFGSGTRLTVV.

This clone was seen more than once but under ten times. V and J are TRBV6-5 and TRBJ2-1; no firm D call. CDR3 size: 13 residues. Germline loops: CDR1 MNHEY, CDR2 SVGAGI. V was clipped by 3 bases and J by 6 bases, with 9 bases between them. The DNA for the CDR3 is TGTGCCAGCAGTTATTGGGTGGGCAATGAGCAGTTCTTC. This gives the protein CASSYWVGNEQFF.

The gene calls are TRBV7-2 and TRBJ1-5; D is unresolved. V lost 5 bases and J lost 0, with 17 bases in between. The CDR3 consists of 17 residues. Germline assignment: CDR1 SGHTA and CDR2 FQGNSA. CDR3 DNA: TGTGCCAGCAGCCGCATGAGGGCCATCTATAGCAATCAGCCCCAGCATTTT. Residues: CASSRMRAIYSNQPQHF.

The V call is TRBV19, the J call TRBJ1-1, with TRBD1 as a possible D gene (5 bases). The CDR3 contains 12 residues. The germline V gene encodes CDR1 LNHDA and CDR2 SQIVND (reference sequence). V shed 5 bases and J shed 5 bases, with 9 bases lying between them. CDR3 residues: CASSQGRTEAFF. As DNA, the CDR3 is TGTGCCAGTAGTCAGGGCCGTACTGAAGCTTTCTTT.

The chain joins TRBV2 to TRBJ1-2, with 7 bases fitting TRBD1. CDR1 is SNHLY and CDR2 is FYNNEI in the germline V gene. CDR3 size: 12 residues. The ends lost 4 bases at V and 6 bases at J; junction bases unmatched: 2. The CDR3, as DNA: TGTGCCAGCAGTGGAGGGGGCCATGGCTACACCTTC. As protein: CASSGGGHGYTF.

This chain links TRBV6-6 with TRBJ2-5, with D perhaps matching TRBD1 (6 bases). The CDR3 extends over 14 amino acids. The germline CDR1 and CDR2 sequences are MNHNY and SVGAGI (reference sequence). V was shortened by 6 bases and J by 5 bases, with 16 bases between the two germline ends. CDR3 protein: CASSLTGMGETQYF. DNA for the CDR3: TGTGCCAGCAGCCTGACAGGAATGGGGGAGACCCAGTACTTC.

The chain has TRBV5-8 and TRBJ2-7, with D uncertain. Per the germline V gene, CDR1 is SGHTS and CDR2 is YDEGEE. V was trimmed by 4 bases and J by 6 bases, leaving 8 bases between them. The length of the CDR3 is 11 residues. DNA of the CDR3: TGTGCCAGCAGCACGGATGGCGAGCAGTACTTC. It encodes CASSTDGEQYF.

The V call is TRBV19, the J call TRBJ1-2; D is ambiguous. Germline lookup yields CDR1 LNHDA and CDR2 SQIVND (reference sequence). Trimming pared 10 bases from V and 4 bases from J, leaving 10 bases between. This CDR3 has 11 amino acids. The CDR3 sequence: CATRWSYGYTF. The CDR3 region has the DNA TGTGCCACCCGGTGGAGCTATGGCTACACCTTC.

This clone came up once. The chain joins TRBV5-4 to TRBJ1-1; TRBD1 might be the D (6 bases). The ends were cut back, 0 bases at V and 11 bases at J, with 14 bases in the middle. Per the germline V gene, CDR1 is SGHNT and CDR2 is YYREEE (reference sequence). The CDR3 runs 13 residues. The CDR3 nucleotides read TGTGCCAGCAGCTTGGGGCAGGGGACGACGGCTTTCTTT. Residues: CASSLGQGTTAFF.

This clone appeared a single time. This chain uses TRBV3-1 (or the pseudogene TRBV3-2) with TRBJ1-2; the D is unclear. The V end lost 4 bases, the J end lost 8 bases, and 11 bases lay between the germline ends. Looked up from germline, CDR1 is LGHDT and CDR2 is YNNKEL (reference sequence). CDR3 length: 12 residues. The CDR3 loop reads CASSRGFTGYTF. In DNA, the CDR3 is TGTGCCAGCAGCCGCGGCTTTACAGGCTACACCTTC.

This sequence joins TRBV24-1 and TRBJ2-5, with D unresolved. Germline V gene sequence: CDR1 KGHDR, CDR2 SFDVKD. Trimming removed 6 bases from V and 3 bases from J, with 4 bases in between. The CDR3 has 11 amino acids. The CDR3 sequence is CATSLEETQYF. The DNA of the CDR3 is TGTGCCACCAGTCTTGAAGAGACCCAGTACTTC.

The V call is TRBV5-1, the J call TRBJ2-5; D unclear. Trimming removed 1 base at V and 3 bases at J, with 7 bases between. CDR1 is SGHRS, CDR2 YFSETQ, per germline. The CDR3 runs to 13 residues. The CDR3 DNA is TGCGCCAGCAGCTTGCTAGGGAAAGAGACCCAGTACTTC. It encodes CASSLLGKETQYF.

The chain employs TRBV10-1 and TRBJ2-1; 7 bases align to TRBD1. Germline V gene lookup returns CDR1 WNHNN and CDR2 SYGVQD (reference sequence). The length of the CDR3 is 17 residues. The J segment lost 6 bases and the V segment lost 2 bases, leaving 13 bases of the junction unmatched. In nucleotides, the CDR3 is TGCGCCAGCAGTGAGAAGGGTGGGGACAGATACGGCAATGAGCAGTTCTTC. It specifies CASSEKGGDRYGNEQFF.

This clone occurred once. DNA for the CDR3: TGCGCCAGCAGCCCCTCCGGGCGGGGCGCAGGAAACACCATATATTTT. Residues: CASSPSGRGAGNTIYF. V and J are TRBV4-1 and TRBJ1-3; a weak D match, TRBD1 (5 bases). This CDR3 has 16 amino acids. The V and J ends lost 4 bases and 4 bases respectively, with 17 bases between them. CDR1 is MGHRA, CDR2 YSYEKL, per germline.

The chain is built from TRBV5-1 and TRBJ2-3; 9 bases fit TRBD2. Germline V lookup: CDR1 SGHRS, CDR2 YFSETQ. Trimming at V came to 1 base and at J to 7 bases, leaving 10 bases not matched to a gene. This CDR3 has 16 amino acids. The CDR3 spells CASSLNFAGGPNTQYF. DNA for the CDR3: TGCGCCAGCAGCTTGAACTTCGCGGGGGGGCCTAATACGCAGTATTTT.

This clone was counted a single time. This sequence joins TRBV7-9 and TRBJ2-5; D is uncertain. Trimming stripped 0 bases from V and 4 bases from J, with 3 bases between. This CDR3 is 12 amino acids long. The germline V gene encodes CDR1 SEHNR and CDR2 FQNEAQ (reference sequence). The CDR3 here is CASSLARETQYF. The DNA of the CDR3 is TGTGCCAGCAGCTTAGCTCGAGAGACCCAGTACTTC.

A single count supports this clone. J is TRBJ2-3 and V is TRBV9; perhaps TRBD1 as D (6 bases). V was shortened by 0 bases and J by 1 base, with 12 bases between the two germline ends. CDR1 SGDLS and CDR2 YYNGEE come from the germline V gene. The CDR3 contains 16 residues. The DNA for the CDR3 is TGTGCCAGCAGCGTAGAAATGGGGGCGGGCACAGATACGCAGTATTTT. Its protein is CASSVEMGAGTDTQYF.

This chain connects TRBV5-1 to TRBJ1-2, with 10 bases aligning to TRBD1. Trimming cost V 4 bases and J 3 bases; bases outside gene matches: 6. Germline V gene data show CDR1 as SGHRS and CDR2 as YFSETQ. The CDR3 consists of 15 residues. The CDR3 nucleotides are TGCGCCAGCAGCGTGACAGGGGGCGCGGACTATGGCTACACCTTC. This gives the protein CASSVTGGADYGYTF.

As to this clone: At the DNA level, this CDR3 is encoded by other sequences in the same sample as well. The V gene is TRBV19, the J gene TRBJ2-2; D ambiguous. The CDR3 is made up of 12 amino acids. Germline V lookup: CDR1 LNHDA, CDR2 SQIVND (reference sequence). The V and J ends lost 9 bases and 0 bases respectively, with 5 bases between them. CDR3 loop: CARKPNTGELFF. The CDR3 region has the DNA TGTGCCAGAAAGCCGAACACCGGGGAGCTGTTTTTT. Full variable domain (remainder filled in from reference TRBV19 and TRBJ2-2): DGGITQSPKYLFRKEGQNVTLSCEQNLNHDAMYWYRQDPGQGLRLIYYSQIVNDFQKGDIAEGYSVSREKKESFPLTVTSAQKNPTAFYLCARKPNTGELFFGEGSRLTVL.

The genes are TRBV18 and TRBJ2-7; D unresolved. The CDR3 covers 13 residues. The germline V gene encodes CDR1 KGHSH and CDR2 LQKENI. Trimming removed 0 bases at V and 2 bases at J, with 5 bases between. The CDR3 protein is CASSPPGPYEQYF. The CDR3 DNA sequence: TGTGCCAGCTCACCACCCGGCCCCTACGAGCAGTACTTC.